One T cell receptor (beta chain) is described in this entry. The data derive from a study of patients and donors after allogeneic stem cell transplantation. TCRdb re-called the RT-PCR reads with MiXCR, one entry per CDR3 protein. The sample has just over 55,000 distinct CDR3 sequences, about 14% seen once. V was pared by 4 bases and J by 10 bases, with 9 bases of the junction left unmatched. The CDR3 is 16 residues long. Per the germline V gene, CDR1 is SNHLY and CDR2 is FYNNEI. The material sequenced was blood, either unsorted or a sorted T cell fraction (not recorded which). The rearrangement links TRBV2 to TRBJ2-1, with 14 bases lining up with TRBD2. The sequence came from a human donor who was either an allogeneic HSCT recipient or a stem cell or donor lymphocyte infusion donor (not recorded which). It is not recorded whose cells these are; they may come from a transplant donor. The CDR3 loop reads CASSAGLAGGYDEQFF. As DNA, the CDR3 is TGTGCCAGCAGTGCCGGACTAGCGGGAGGTTATGACGAGCAGTTCTTC. Using reference TRBV2 and TRBJ2-1 for the parts outside the CDR3, the full variable domain is EPEVTQTPSHQVTQMGQEVILRCVPISNHLYFYWYRQILGQKVEFLVSFYNNEISEKSEIFDDQFSVERPDGSNFTLKIRSTKLEDSAMYFCASSAGLAGGYDEQFFGPGTRLTVL.